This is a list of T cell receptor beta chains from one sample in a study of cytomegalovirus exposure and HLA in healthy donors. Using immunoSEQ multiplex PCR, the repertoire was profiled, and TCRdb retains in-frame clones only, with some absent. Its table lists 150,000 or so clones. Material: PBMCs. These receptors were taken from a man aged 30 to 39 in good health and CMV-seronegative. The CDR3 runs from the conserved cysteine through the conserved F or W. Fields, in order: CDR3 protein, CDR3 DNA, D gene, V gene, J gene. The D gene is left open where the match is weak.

CDR3 protein: CASSPGQLTGELFF
CDR3 DNA: TGCGCCAGCAGCCCGGGACAGCTCACCGGGGAGCTGTTTTTT
D gene: TRBD1
V gene: TRBV5-1
J gene: TRBJ2-2

CDR3 protein: CASSGGGQLYNEQFF
CDR3 DNA: TGTGCCAGCAGCGGCGGGGGCCAGCTCTACAATGAGCAGTTCTTC
D gene: .
V gene: TRBV9
J gene: TRBJ2-1

CDR3 protein: CASSLGGGTGELFF
CDR3 DNA: TGTGCCAGCAGTCTAGGGGGCGGCACCGGGGAGCTGTTTTTT
D gene: TRBD1
V gene: TRBV7-9
J gene: TRBJ2-2

CDR3 protein: CASSAPGTGYNEQFF
CDR3 DNA: TGTGCCAGCAGCGCTCCCGGGACTGGCTACAATGAGCAGTTCTTC
D gene: .
V gene: TRBV5-5
J gene: TRBJ2-1

CDR3 protein: CASIAGRTDTQYF
CDR3 DNA: TGTGCCAGCATTGCGGGAAGGACAGATACGCAGTATTTT
D gene: .
V gene: TRBV28
J gene: TRBJ2-3

CDR3 protein: CASSLDRGRAYNEQFF
CDR3 DNA: TGTGCCAGCAGCTTAGATCGCGGGAGAGCCTACAATGAGCAGTTCTTC
D gene: TRBD2
V gene: TRBV11-3
J gene: TRBJ2-1

CDR3 protein: CASSPARGQPQHF
CDR3 DNA: TGTGCCAGCAGCCCAGCCCGGGGACAGCCCCAGCATTTT
D gene: .
V gene: TRBV6-6
J gene: TRBJ1-5

CDR3 protein: CASGLAGGNEQFF
CDR3 DNA: TGTGCTAGTGGTTTAGCGGGCGGCAATGAGCAGTTCTTC
D gene: .
V gene: TRBV12-5
J gene: TRBJ2-1

CDR3 protein: CSVIPGQGSTGELFF
CDR3 DNA: TGCAGCGTCATCCCGGGACAGGGTAGCACCGGGGAGCTGTTTTTT
D gene: TRBD1
V gene: TRBV29-1
J gene: TRBJ2-2

CDR3 protein: CASSQDLAGASDTQYF
CDR3 DNA: TGTGCCAGCAGCCAAGATCTAGCGGGAGCTTCAGATACGCAGTATTTT
D gene: TRBD2
V gene: TRBV4-2
J gene: TRBJ2-3

CDR3 protein: CASSISRGEQFF
CDR3 DNA: TGTGCCAGTAGTATCTCGCGCGGGGAGCAGTTCTTC
D gene: .
V gene: TRBV19
J gene: TRBJ2-1

CDR3 protein: CASSMALTNEKLFF
CDR3 DNA: TGTGCCAGTAGTATGGCCCTTACTAATGAAAAACTGTTTTTT
D gene: .
V gene: TRBV19
J gene: TRBJ1-4

CDR3 protein: CASSLQGAGGYTF
CDR3 DNA: TGTGCCAGCAGCCTACAGGGGGCTGGCGGCTACACCTTC
D gene: TRBD1
V gene: TRBV6-5
J gene: TRBJ1-2

CDR3 protein: CSATGVWGYTF
CDR3 DNA: TGCAGTGCAACGGGAGTTTGGGGCTACACCTTC
D gene: .
V gene: TRBV20-1
J gene: TRBJ1-2

CDR3 protein: CASSPSGTGAEQYF
CDR3 DNA: TGTGCCAGCAGCCCCTCCGGGACAGGGGCCGAGCAGTACTTC
D gene: TRBD1
V gene: TRBV7-9
J gene: TRBJ2-7

CDR3 protein: CASSAGRGGRNSPLHF
CDR3 DNA: TGTGCCAGCAGCGCGGGGCGAGGTGGGAGGAATTCACCCCTCCACTTT
D gene: .
V gene: TRBV5-5
J gene: TRBJ1-6

CDR3 protein: CASSGAGGEAFF
CDR3 DNA: TGTGCCAGCAGCGGTGCAGGGGGTGAAGCTTTCTTT
D gene: TRBD1
V gene: TRBV7-9
J gene: TRBJ1-1

CDR3 protein: CASTGARYYGYTF
CDR3 DNA: TGTGCCAGTACAGGGGCGCGGTACTATGGCTACACCTTC
D gene: TRBD1
V gene: TRBV2
J gene: TRBJ1-2

CDR3 protein: CASSAGLGANTGELFF
CDR3 DNA: TGTGCCAGCAGCGCAGGACTAGGGGCGAACACCGGGGAGCTGTTTTTT
D gene: TRBD2
V gene: TRBV5-6
J gene: TRBJ2-2

CDR3 protein: CASSLGHQGQPQHF
CDR3 DNA: TGCGCCAGCAGCTTGGGACACCAGGGGCAGCCCCAGCATTTT
D gene: .
V gene: TRBV5-1
J gene: TRBJ1-5

CDR3 protein: CASSLNRGNEKLFF
CDR3 DNA: TGTGCCAGCAGTTTAAACAGGGGTAATGAAAAACTGTTTTTT
D gene: TRBD1
V gene: TRBV27
J gene: TRBJ1-4

CDR3 protein: CASSLWTEAFF
CDR3 DNA: TGTGCCAGCAGCCTATGGACTGAAGCTTTCTTT
D gene: .
V gene: TRBV11-2
J gene: TRBJ1-1

CDR3 protein: CASSFGGEQYF
CDR3 DNA: TGTGCCAGCAGTTTCGGGGGAGAGCAGTACTTC
D gene: .
V gene: TRBV27
J gene: TRBJ2-7

CDR3 protein: CASSQDLVEQYF
CDR3 DNA: TGTGCCAGCAGCCAAGATCTTGTCGAGCAGTACTTC
D gene: .
V gene: TRBV4-2
J gene: TRBJ2-7

CDR3 protein: CASSGGQSAYNEQFF
CDR3 DNA: TGCGCCAGCAGTGGGGGGCAGAGCGCCTACAATGAGCAGTTCTTC
D gene: .
V gene: TRBV10-1
J gene: TRBJ2-1

CDR3 protein: CSVSNGETQYF
CDR3 DNA: TGCAGCGTATCGAACGGTGAGACCCAGTACTTC
D gene: .
V gene: TRBV29-1
J gene: TRBJ2-5

CDR3 protein: CASSSRGLYTDTQYF
CDR3 DNA: TGTGCCAGCAGTTCTAGAGGCCTCTACACAGATACGCAGTATTTT
D gene: .
V gene: TRBV7-2
J gene: TRBJ2-3

CDR3 protein: CASSKGENGELFF
CDR3 DNA: TGTGCCAGTAGTAAGGGGGAAAACGGGGAGCTGTTTTTT
D gene: .
V gene: TRBV19
J gene: TRBJ2-2

CDR3 protein: CASSYLAGGTYNEQFF
CDR3 DNA: TGTGCCAGCAGCTATCTAGCGGGAGGTACCTACAATGAGCAGTTCTTC
D gene: TRBD2
V gene: TRBV11-2
J gene: TRBJ2-1

CDR3 protein: CASSLDGIYNEQFF
CDR3 DNA: TGTGCCAGCAGCTTAGACGGGATCTACAATGAGCAGTTCTTC
D gene: .
V gene: TRBV7-9
J gene: TRBJ2-1

CDR3 protein: CASSVGTSGKETQYF
CDR3 DNA: TGTGCCAGCAGCGTTGGGACTAGCGGCAAAGAGACCCAGTACTTC
D gene: TRBD2
V gene: TRBV7-9
J gene: TRBJ2-5

CDR3 protein: CASSLWGSNEKLFF
CDR3 DNA: TGTGCCAGCAGTTTGTGGGGCTCAAATGAAAAACTGTTTTTT
D gene: .
V gene: TRBV28
J gene: TRBJ1-4

CDR3 protein: CASSYRDRDNEQFF
CDR3 DNA: TGTGCCAGCAGTTACCGGGACAGGGACAATGAGCAGTTCTTC
D gene: TRBD1
V gene: TRBV6-6
J gene: TRBJ2-1

CDR3 protein: CASSQLSGVSTDTQYF
CDR3 DNA: TGCGCCAGCAGCCAACTGAGCGGGGTTAGCACAGATACGCAGTATTTT
D gene: TRBD2
V gene: TRBV4-1
J gene: TRBJ2-3

CDR3 protein: CASSIVGATEAFF
CDR3 DNA: TGTGCCAGTAGTATAGTGGGGGCCACTGAAGCTTTCTTT
D gene: .
V gene: TRBV19
J gene: TRBJ1-1

CDR3 protein: CASSPPGLAKETQYF
CDR3 DNA: TGTGCCAGCTCACCTCCGGGACTAGCGAAAGAGACCCAGTACTTC
D gene: TRBD2
V gene: TRBV18
J gene: TRBJ2-5

CDR3 protein: CASSLESVEEQFF
CDR3 DNA: TGCGCCAGCAGCTTGGAGAGTGTGGAGGAGCAGTTCTTC
D gene: .
V gene: TRBV5-1
J gene: TRBJ2-1

CDR3 protein: CASSLGHPSNQPQHF
CDR3 DNA: TGTGCCAGCAGCTTGGGGCACCCTAGCAATCAGCCCCAGCATTTT
D gene: .
V gene: TRBV5-5
J gene: TRBJ1-5

CDR3 protein: CASSLTAGTPGDEQFF
CDR3 DNA: TGTGCCAGCAGCCTCACGGCGGGGACCCCCGGCGATGAGCAGTTCTTC
D gene: .
V gene: TRBV4-2
J gene: TRBJ2-1

CDR3 protein: CAISGQGGDGELFF
CDR3 DNA: TGTGCCATCAGTGGGCAGGGAGGGGACGGGGAGCTGTTTTTT
D gene: TRBD2
V gene: TRBV10-3
J gene: TRBJ2-2

CDR3 protein: CASSLTMGNQPQHF
CDR3 DNA: TGTGCCAGCAGCTTAACAATGGGCAATCAGCCCCAGCATTTT
D gene: .
V gene: TRBV5-6
J gene: TRBJ1-5

CDR3 protein: CASSPRQGEVYEQYF
CDR3 DNA: TGTGCCAGCAGCCCGAGACAGGGGGAAGTATACGAGCAGTACTTC
D gene: TRBD1
V gene: TRBV7-8
J gene: TRBJ2-7

CDR3 protein: CASSQGGSGSLTGELFF
CDR3 DNA: TGCGCCAGCAGCCAGGGTGGTAGCGGGAGCCTTACCGGGGAGCTGTTTTTT
D gene: TRBD2
V gene: TRBV4-1
J gene: TRBJ2-2

CDR3 protein: CASSLLAATDTQYF
CDR3 DNA: TGCGCCAGCAGCTTGCTAGCGGCTACAGATACGCAGTATTTT
D gene: TRBD2
V gene: TRBV5-1
J gene: TRBJ2-3

CDR3 protein: CASSPRDRGRGNTIYF
CDR3 DNA: TGTGCCAGCAGCCCTCGGGACAGGGGAAGGGGAAACACCATATATTTT
D gene: TRBD1
V gene: TRBV7-4
J gene: TRBJ1-3

CDR3 protein: CASSERAGGHTEAFF
CDR3 DNA: TGTGCCAGCAGTGAAAGGGCAGGGGGGCACACTGAAGCTTTCTTT
D gene: TRBD1
V gene: TRBV25-1
J gene: TRBJ1-1

CDR3 protein: CASREGGTAAEQYF
CDR3 DNA: TGTGCCAGCAGAGAAGGCGGGACAGCCGCGGAGCAGTACTTC
D gene: .
V gene: TRBV6-1
J gene: TRBJ2-7

CDR3 protein: CASRPPGQGSSYEQYF
CDR3 DNA: TGTGCCAGCAGACCACCGGGACAGGGAAGCTCCTACGAGCAGTACTTC
D gene: TRBD1
V gene: TRBV6-4
J gene: TRBJ2-7

CDR3 protein: CATIIYRDRRTYEAFF
CDR3 DNA: TGTGCCACCATAATCTACCGGGACAGGCGAACCTATGAAGCTTTCTTT
D gene: TRBD1
V gene: TRBV2
J gene: TRBJ1-1

CDR3 protein: CASKPGTGESYEQYF
CDR3 DNA: TGTGCCAGCAAGCCAGGGACAGGAGAATCCTACGAGCAGTACTTC
D gene: TRBD1
V gene: TRBV5-5
J gene: TRBJ2-7

CDR3 protein: CASSLGGTSINQGIYNEQFF
CDR3 DNA: TGTGCCAGCAGTTTGGGTGGGACTAGCATTAACCAGGGTATTTACAATGAGCAGTTCTTC
D gene: TRBD2
V gene: TRBV27
J gene: TRBJ2-1

CDR3 protein: CASSPGTGLDNEQFF
CDR3 DNA: TGTGCCAGCAGCCCAGGGACAGGGCTGGACAATGAGCAGTTCTTC
D gene: TRBD1
V gene: TRBV7-3
J gene: TRBJ2-1

CDR3 protein: CATRGPGDEQYF
CDR3 DNA: TGTGCCACCCGTGGCCCCGGGGATGAGCAGTACTTC
D gene: .
V gene: TRBV6-5
J gene: TRBJ2-7

CDR3 protein: CASSLNRADTIYF
CDR3 DNA: TGTGCCAGCAGTTTGAACAGGGCGGACACCATATATTTT
D gene: .
V gene: TRBV27
J gene: TRBJ1-3

CDR3 protein: CASSLGQGRTYEQYF
CDR3 DNA: TGTGCCAGCAGTTTAGGACAGGGGAGAACCTACGAGCAGTACTTC
D gene: TRBD1
V gene: TRBV28
J gene: TRBJ2-7

CDR3 protein: CASSLAAGKEQYF
CDR3 DNA: TGTGCCAGCAGCTTAGCGGCGGGAAAGGAGCAGTACTTC
D gene: .
V gene: TRBV7-6
J gene: TRBJ2-7

CDR3 protein: CASSQLPGRTNTEAFF
CDR3 DNA: TGCGCCAGCAGCCAACTCCCGGGGAGAACGAACACTGAAGCTTTCTTT
D gene: .
V gene: TRBV4-3
J gene: TRBJ1-1

CDR3 protein: CASSLARLVNGVTEAFF
CDR3 DNA: TGCGCCAGCAGCTTGGCAAGACTGGTGAACGGGGTTACTGAAGCTTTCTTT
D gene: .
V gene: TRBV5-1
J gene: TRBJ1-1

CDR3 protein: CASSPGTGSYEQYF
CDR3 DNA: TGTGCCAGCAGCCCCGGGACAGGTAGCTACGAGCAGTACTTC
D gene: TRBD1
V gene: TRBV11-2
J gene: TRBJ2-7

CDR3 protein: CASSQDMGRGSSGNTIYF
CDR3 DNA: TGCGCCAGCAGCCAAGATATGGGGAGGGGGTCCTCTGGAAACACCATATATTTT
D gene: .
V gene: TRBV4-3
J gene: TRBJ1-3